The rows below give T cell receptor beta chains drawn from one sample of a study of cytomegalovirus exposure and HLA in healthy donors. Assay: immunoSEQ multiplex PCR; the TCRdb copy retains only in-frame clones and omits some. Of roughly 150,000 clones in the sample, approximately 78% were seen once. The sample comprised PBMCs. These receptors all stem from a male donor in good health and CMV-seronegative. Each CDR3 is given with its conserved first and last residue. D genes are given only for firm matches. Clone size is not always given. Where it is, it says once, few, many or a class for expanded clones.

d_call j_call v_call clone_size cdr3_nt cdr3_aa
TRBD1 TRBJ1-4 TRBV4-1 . TGCGCCAGCAGCCAAGATCGACAGGGGAGTGAAAAACTGTTTTTT CASSQDRQGSEKLFF
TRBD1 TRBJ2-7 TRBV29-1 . TGCAGCGTTGGCCCCGCGACAGGGGCCCACGAGCAGTACTTC CSVGPATGAHEQYF
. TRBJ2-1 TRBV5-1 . TGCGCCAGCAGACCAGTTGGTTCCTCCTACAATGAGCAGTTCTTC CASRPVGSSYNEQFF
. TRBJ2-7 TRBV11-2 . TGTGCCAGCAGCTCCCGGGACACCCTCTACGAGCAGTACTTC CASSSRDTLYEQYF
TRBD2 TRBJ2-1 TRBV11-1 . TGTGCCAGCAGCTTGGGGGGGAGCTCCTACAATGAGCAGTTCTTC CASSLGGSSYNEQFF
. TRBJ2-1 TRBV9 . TGTGCCAGCACTTCTACTCAGCGGAGTGACAATGAGCAGTTCTTC CASTSTQRSDNEQFF
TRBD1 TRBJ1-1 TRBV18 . TGTGCCAGCTCACCACCGGGACAGGGCGCTGAAGCTTTCTTT CASSPPGQGAEAFF
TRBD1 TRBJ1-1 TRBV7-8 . TGTGCCAGCAGCTTACGGGACAGGAACACTGAAGCTTTCTTT CASSLRDRNTEAFF
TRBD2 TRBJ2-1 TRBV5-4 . TGTGCCAGCAGCTTGGAAGCGGGGAGTGATGAGCAGTTCTTC CASSLEAGSDEQFF
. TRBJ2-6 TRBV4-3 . TGCGCCAGCAGCCAAGGTGACAGCTCTGGGGCCAACGTCCTGACTTTC CASSQGDSSGANVLTF
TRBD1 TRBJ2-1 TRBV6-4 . TGTGCCAGCAGTGAGACGGACAGGAATGAGCAGTTCTTC CASSETDRNEQFF
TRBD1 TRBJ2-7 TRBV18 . TGTGCCAGCTCAGGACAGGGGCTGGAGCAGTACTTC CASSGQGLEQYF
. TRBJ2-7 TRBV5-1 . TGCGCCAGCAGCTTGGGGACTGAGGGCGAGCAGTACTTC CASSLGTEGEQYF
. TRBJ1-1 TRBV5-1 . TGCGCCAGCAGCTTGGACAGTGAAGCTTTCTTT CASSLDSEAFF
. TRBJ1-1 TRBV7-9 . TGTGCCAGCAGCTTAGCAGAGGGTGGGTCCACTGAAGCTTTCTTT CASSLAEGGSTEAFF
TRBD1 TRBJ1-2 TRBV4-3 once TGCGCCAGCAGCCATATCGGGACAGGGGTTGGCTACACCTTC CASSHIGTGVGYTF
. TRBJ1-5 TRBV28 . TGTGCCAGCAGTTTAATGACCCAGGGTGTCAATCAGCCCCAGCATTTT CASSLMTQGVNQPQHF
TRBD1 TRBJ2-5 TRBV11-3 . TGTGCCAGCAGTCCTGGGACAGGGGCTGGAAAGGACCAAGAGACCCAGTACTTC CASSPGTGAGKDQETQYF
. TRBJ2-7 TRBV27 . TGTGCCAGCAGTTTTAAGGGACTGATCTACGAGCAGTACTTC CASSFKGLIYEQYF
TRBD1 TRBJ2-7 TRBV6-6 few TGTGCCAGCAGGGCAACAGGGGGCGTATCCGGAGAGCAGTACTTC CASRATGGVSGEQYF
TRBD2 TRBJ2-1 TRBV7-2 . TGTGCCAGCAGCTTCCGACGGGGGGTGGAGCAGTTCTTC CASSFRRGVEQFF
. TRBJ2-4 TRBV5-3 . TGTGCCCCAAAGGGGCAAAACAAAAACATTCAGTACTTC CAPKGQNKNIQYF
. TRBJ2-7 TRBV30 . TGTGCCTGGAGACAACAGGGCTACGAGCAGTACTTC CAWRQQGYEQYF
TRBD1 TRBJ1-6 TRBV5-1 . TGCGCCAGCAGCTCAGGGACAGTGAGGAATTCACCCCTCCACTTT CASSSGTVRNSPLHF
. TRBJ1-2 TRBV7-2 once TGTGCCAGCAGCTTAATAGCAGGGAATGGCTACACCTTC CASSLIAGNGYTF
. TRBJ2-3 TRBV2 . TGTGCCAGCAGTGGGACTATTGGAAATACGCAGTATTTT CASSGTIGNTQYF
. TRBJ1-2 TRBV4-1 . TGCGCCAGCAGCCAAACAGTGAACGGGGACTATGGCTACACCTTC CASSQTVNGDYGYTF
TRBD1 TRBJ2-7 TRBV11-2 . TGTGCCAGCAGCTTAGACCCGACAGGGTTCGAGCAGTACTTC CASSLDPTGFEQYF
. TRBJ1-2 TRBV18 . TGTGCCAGCTCACCAAAACACGGGGACTATGGCTACACCTTC CASSPKHGDYGYTF
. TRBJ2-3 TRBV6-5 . TGTGCCAGCAGTTACTCGACATCAGGGACAGATACGCAGTATTTT CASSYSTSGTDTQYF
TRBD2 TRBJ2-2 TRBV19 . TGTGCCAGTAGTAGTGGGGGGGCCGGGGAGCTGTTTTTT CASSSGGAGELFF
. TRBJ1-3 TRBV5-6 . TGTGCCAGCAGCTTGAGTAGCTCTGGAAACACCATATATTTT CASSLSSSGNTIYF
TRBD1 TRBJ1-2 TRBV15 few TGTGCCACCAGCAGACGAACGACAGGGGTTGGCTACACCTTC CATSRRTTGVGYTF
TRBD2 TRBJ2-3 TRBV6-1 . TGTGCCAGCAAGGCAAAGGGAGGGCCCCGAGATACGCAGTATTTT CASKAKGGPRDTQYF
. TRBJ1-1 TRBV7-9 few TGTGCCAGCAGCTTAGTAGCTGAAGCTTTCTTT CASSLVAEAFF
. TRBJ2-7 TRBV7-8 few TGTGCCAGCAGCTTGTCGGGACACAACTACGAGCAGTACTTC CASSLSGHNYEQYF
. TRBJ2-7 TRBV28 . TGTGCCAGCAGGGCACCCACCTCCTACGAGCAGTACTTC CASRAPTSYEQYF
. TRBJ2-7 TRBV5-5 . TGTGCCAGCACCGAAGACGGGGTGCCCTACGAGCAGTACTTC CASTEDGVPYEQYF
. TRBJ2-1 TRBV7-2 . TGTGCCAGCAGCTTAAATGCAGGGGGGAATGAGCAGTTCTTC CASSLNAGGNEQFF
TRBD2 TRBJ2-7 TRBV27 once TGTGCCAGCAGTCTCGGACTAGCGCTCTCCCTTTCCGAGCAGTACTTC CASSLGLALSLSEQYF
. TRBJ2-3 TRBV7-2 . TGTGCCAGCAGCTTCTACAGTCGCACAGATACGCAGTATTTT CASSFYSRTDTQYF
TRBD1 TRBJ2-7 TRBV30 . TGTGCCTGGGGTGTAGGACAGGGATACGAGCAGTACTTC CAWGVGQGYEQYF
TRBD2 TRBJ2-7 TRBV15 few TGTGCCACCAGCCGGGGACTAGCGGATAGCTCCTACGAGCAGTACTTC CATSRGLADSSYEQYF
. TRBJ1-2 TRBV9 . TGTGCCAGCAGCGTCCAGGGTACCTATGGCTACACCTTC CASSVQGTYGYTF
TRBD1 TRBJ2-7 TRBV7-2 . TGTGCCAGCGCCACGGGGACAGGGGGTGGGTACGAGCAGTACTTC CASATGTGGGYEQYF
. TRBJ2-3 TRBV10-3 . TGTGCCATCAGTGAGGGAGGCTTAAACACAGATACGCAGTATTTT CAISEGGLNTDTQYF
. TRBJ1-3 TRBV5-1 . TGCGCCAGCAGCCCCGGGACACCTAGCTCCGGAAACACCATATATTTT CASSPGTPSSGNTIYF
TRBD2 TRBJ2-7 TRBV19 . TGTGCCAGTAGTACTAGCGGGATTGGAGGCGAGCAGTACTTC CASSTSGIGGEQYF
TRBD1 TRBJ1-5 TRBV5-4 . TGTGCCAGCAGCCAAGGGGACAGGGATCAGCCCCAGCATTTT CASSQGDRDQPQHF
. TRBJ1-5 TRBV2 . TGTGCCAGCAGCCCTGGACAGAGTAGCAATCAGCCCCAGCATTTT CASSPGQSSNQPQHF
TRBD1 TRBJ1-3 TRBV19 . TGTGCCAGTAGTATAGAGGCGGGACAGATTGATGGAAACACCATATATTTT CASSIEAGQIDGNTIYF
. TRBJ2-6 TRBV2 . TGTGCCAGCAACCCCGAAAGCCTATCTGGGGCCAACGTCCTGACTTTC CASNPESLSGANVLTF